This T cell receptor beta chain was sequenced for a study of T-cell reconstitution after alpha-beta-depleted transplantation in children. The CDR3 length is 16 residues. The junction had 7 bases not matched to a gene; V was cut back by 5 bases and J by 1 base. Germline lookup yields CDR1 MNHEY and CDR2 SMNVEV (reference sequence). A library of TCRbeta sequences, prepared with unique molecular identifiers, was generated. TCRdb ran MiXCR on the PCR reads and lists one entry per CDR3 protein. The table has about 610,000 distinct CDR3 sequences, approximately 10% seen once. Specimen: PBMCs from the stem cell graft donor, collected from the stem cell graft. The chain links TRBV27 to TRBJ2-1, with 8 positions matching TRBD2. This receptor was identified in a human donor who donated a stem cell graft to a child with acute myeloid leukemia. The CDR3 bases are TGTGCCAGCAGTGTCCTACCGGGGGGGTCCTACAATGAGCAGTTCTTC. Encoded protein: CASSVLPGGSYNEQFF.